The entry below gives a single T cell receptor (beta chain) sequence along with its context. This CDR3 is 12 amino acids long. CDR1 and CDR2 (germline): SGDLS, YYNGEE. Trimming shortened V by 7 bases and J by 3 bases, and 10 bases separated the two germline ends. This specimen belongs to a study of T cell responses to AZD1222 COVID-19 vaccine. The table came from immunoSEQ multiplex PCR; TCRdb's copy has only in-frame clones and leaves some out. The data contain 80,000 or so clones, around nine tenths of them singletons. The sample here was peripheral blood, taken on day 0 of AZD1222 vaccination. This chain joins TRBV9 and TRBJ1-2; unclear D gene. The TCR sequence derives from an adult in good health. The CDR3 sequence is CASEGSDYGYTF. The DNA for the CDR3 is TGTGCCAGCGAAGGGAGCGACTATGGCTACACCTTC. Supplemented by reference TRBV9 and TRBJ1-2, the full variable domain reads DSGVTQTPKHLITATGQRVTLRCSPRSGDLSVYWYQQSLDQGLQFLIQYYNGEERAKGNILERFSAQQFPDLHSELNLSSLELGDSALYFCASEGSDYGYTFGSGTRLTVV.